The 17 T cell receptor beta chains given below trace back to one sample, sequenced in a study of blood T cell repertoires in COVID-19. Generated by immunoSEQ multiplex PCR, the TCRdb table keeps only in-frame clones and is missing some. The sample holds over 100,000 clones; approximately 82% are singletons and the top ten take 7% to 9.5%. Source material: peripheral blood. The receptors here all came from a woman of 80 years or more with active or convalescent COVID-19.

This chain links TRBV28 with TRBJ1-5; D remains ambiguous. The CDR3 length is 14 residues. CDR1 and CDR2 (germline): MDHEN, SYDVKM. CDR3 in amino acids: CASRNTYSNQPQHF. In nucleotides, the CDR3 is TGTGCTTCTCGAAACACGTATAGCAATCAGCCCCAGCATTTT.

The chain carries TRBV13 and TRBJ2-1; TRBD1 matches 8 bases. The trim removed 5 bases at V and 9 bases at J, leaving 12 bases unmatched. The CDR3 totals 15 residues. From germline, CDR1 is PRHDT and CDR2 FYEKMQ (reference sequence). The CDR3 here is CASSLWTGSLFEQFF. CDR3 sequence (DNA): TGTGCCAGCAGCCTTTGGACAGGGTCCCTTTTTGAGCAGTTCTTC.

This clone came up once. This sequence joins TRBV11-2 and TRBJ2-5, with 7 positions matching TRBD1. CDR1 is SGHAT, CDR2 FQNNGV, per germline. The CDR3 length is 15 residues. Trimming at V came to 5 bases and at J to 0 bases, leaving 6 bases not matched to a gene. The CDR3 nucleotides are TGTGCCAGCAGCCACGACAGGGACCACCAAGAGACCCAGTACTTC. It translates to CASSHDRDHQETQYF.

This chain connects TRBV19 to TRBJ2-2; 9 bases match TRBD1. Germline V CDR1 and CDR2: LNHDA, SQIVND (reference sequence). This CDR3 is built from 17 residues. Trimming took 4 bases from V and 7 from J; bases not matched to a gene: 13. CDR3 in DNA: TGTGCCAGTAGTACAATTCCGGGACAGGGATTTGTCGGGGAGCTGTTTTTT. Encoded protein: CASSTIPGQGFVGELFF.

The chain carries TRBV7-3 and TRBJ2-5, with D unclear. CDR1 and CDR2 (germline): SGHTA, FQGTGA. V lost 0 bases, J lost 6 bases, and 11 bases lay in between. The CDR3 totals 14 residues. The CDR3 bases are TGTGCCAGCAGCTTAACAGAGACAAGCCAGACCCAGTACTTC. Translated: CASSLTETSQTQYF.

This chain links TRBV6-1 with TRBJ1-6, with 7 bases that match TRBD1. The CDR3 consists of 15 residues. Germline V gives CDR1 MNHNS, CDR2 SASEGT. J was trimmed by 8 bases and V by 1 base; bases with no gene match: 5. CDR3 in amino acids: CASSEGQGIYSPLHF. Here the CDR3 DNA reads TGTGCCAGCAGTGAAGGACAGGGCATTTATTCACCCCTCCACTTT.

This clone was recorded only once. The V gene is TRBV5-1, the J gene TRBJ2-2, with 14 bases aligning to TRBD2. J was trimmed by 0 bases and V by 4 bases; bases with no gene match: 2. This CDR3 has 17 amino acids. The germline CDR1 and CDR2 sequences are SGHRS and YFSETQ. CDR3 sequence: CASSETSGRANTGELFF. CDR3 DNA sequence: TGCGCCAGCAGCGAGACTAGCGGGAGGGCGAACACCGGGGAGCTGTTTTTT. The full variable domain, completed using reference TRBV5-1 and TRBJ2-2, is KAGVTQTPRYLIKTRGQQVTLSCSPISGHRSVSWYQQTPGQGLQFLFEYFSETQRNKGNFPGRFSGRQFSNSRSEMNVSTLELGDSALYLCASSETSGRANTGELFFGEGSRLTVL.

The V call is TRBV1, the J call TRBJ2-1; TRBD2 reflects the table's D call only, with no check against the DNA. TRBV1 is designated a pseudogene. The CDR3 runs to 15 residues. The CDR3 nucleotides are TGCACCAGCAGCCAGGGCGGGAGGATTTACAATGAGCAGTTCTTC. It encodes CTSSQGGRIYNEQFF.

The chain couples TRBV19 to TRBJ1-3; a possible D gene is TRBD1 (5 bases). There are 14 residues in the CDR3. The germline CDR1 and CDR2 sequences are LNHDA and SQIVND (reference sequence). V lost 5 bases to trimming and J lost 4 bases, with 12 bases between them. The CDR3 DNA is TGTGCCAGTAGTCAGGGCGCGCGCGGAAACACCATATATTTT. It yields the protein CASSQGARGNTIYF.

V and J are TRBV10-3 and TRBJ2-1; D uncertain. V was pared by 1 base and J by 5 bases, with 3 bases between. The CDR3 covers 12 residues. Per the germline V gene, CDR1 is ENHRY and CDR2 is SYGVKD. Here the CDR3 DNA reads TGTGCCATCAGTGAGTTCGACAATGAGCAGTTCTTC. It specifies CAISEFDNEQFF.

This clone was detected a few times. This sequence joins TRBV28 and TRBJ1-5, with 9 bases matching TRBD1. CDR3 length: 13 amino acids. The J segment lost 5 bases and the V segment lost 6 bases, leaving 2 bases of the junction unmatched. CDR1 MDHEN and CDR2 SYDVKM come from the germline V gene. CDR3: CASSGTGHQPQHF. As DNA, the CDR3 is TGTGCCAGCAGCGGGACAGGGCATCAGCCCCAGCATTTT.

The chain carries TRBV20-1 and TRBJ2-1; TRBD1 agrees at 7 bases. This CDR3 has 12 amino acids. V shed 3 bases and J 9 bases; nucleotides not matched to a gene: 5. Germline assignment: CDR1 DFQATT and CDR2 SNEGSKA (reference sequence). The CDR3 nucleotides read TGCAGTGCTAGTAAGGGGGCGACTGAGCAGTTCTTC. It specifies CSASKGATEQFF.

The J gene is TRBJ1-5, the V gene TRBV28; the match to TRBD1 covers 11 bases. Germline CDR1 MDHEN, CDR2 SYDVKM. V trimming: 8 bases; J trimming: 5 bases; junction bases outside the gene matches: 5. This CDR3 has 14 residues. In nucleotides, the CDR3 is TGTGCCAGCTTCCCGGGACAGGGGGATCAGCCCCAGCATTTT. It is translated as CASFPGQGDQPQHF.

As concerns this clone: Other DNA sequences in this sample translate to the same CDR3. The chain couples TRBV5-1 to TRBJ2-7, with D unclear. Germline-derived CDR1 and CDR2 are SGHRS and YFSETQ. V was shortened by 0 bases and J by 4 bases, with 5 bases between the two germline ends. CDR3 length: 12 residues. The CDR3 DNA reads TGCGCCAGCAGCTTGGACAATTACGAGCAGTACTTC. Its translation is CASSLDNYEQYF.

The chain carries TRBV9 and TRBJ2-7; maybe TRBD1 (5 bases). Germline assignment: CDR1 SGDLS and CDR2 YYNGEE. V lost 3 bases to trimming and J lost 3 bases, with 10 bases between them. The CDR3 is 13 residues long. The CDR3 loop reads CASSGLQGYEQYF. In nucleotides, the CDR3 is TGTGCCAGCAGCGGACTCCAGGGCTACGAGCAGTACTTC.

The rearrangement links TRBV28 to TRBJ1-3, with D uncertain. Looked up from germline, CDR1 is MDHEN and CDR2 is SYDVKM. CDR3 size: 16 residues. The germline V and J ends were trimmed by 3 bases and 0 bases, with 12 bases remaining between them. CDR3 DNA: TGTGCCAGCAGTTTCCCACGACTAAGCTCTGGAAACACCATATATTTT. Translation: CASSFPRLSSGNTIYF.

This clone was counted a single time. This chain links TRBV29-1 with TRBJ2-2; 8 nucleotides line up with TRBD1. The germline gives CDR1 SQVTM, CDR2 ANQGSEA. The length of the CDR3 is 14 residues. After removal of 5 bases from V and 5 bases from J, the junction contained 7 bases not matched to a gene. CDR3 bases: TGCAGCGTTCAAGGACAGGGTGGGACCGGGGAGCTGTTTTTT. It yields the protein CSVQGQGGTGELFF.